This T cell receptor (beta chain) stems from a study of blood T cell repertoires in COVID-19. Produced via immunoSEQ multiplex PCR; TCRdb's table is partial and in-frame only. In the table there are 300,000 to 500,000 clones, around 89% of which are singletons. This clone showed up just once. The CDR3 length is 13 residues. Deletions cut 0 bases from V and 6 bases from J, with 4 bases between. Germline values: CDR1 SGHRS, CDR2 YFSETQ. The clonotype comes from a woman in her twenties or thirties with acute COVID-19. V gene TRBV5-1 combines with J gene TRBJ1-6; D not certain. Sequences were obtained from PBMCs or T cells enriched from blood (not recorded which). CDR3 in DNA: TGCGCCAGCAGCTTGGAGCCTAATTCACCCCTCCACTTT. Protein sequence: CASSLEPNSPLHF.